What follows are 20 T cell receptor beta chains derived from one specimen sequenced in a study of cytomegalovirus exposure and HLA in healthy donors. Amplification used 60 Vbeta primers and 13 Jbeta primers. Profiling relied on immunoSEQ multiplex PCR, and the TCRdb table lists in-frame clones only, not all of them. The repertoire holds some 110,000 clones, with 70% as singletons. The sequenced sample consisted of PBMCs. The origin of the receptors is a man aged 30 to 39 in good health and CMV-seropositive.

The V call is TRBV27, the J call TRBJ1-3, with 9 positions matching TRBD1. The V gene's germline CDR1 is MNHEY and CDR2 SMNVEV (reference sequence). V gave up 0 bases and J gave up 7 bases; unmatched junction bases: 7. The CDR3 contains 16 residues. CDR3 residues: CASSLSPTDRGNTIYF. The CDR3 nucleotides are TGTGCCAGCAGTTTATCCCCAACCGACAGGGGGAACACCATATATTTT.

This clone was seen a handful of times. This chain's CDR3 is CATTGPLSSYEQYV. The DNA of the CDR3 is TGTGCCACCACTGGGCCTTTGAGCTCCTACGAGCAGTACGTC. The J gene is TRBJ2-7, the V gene TRBV28; D not certain. V lost 10 bases to trimming and J lost 0 bases, with 16 bases between them. The CDR3 has 14 amino acids. CDR1 is MDHEN and CDR2 is SYDVKM in the germline V gene.

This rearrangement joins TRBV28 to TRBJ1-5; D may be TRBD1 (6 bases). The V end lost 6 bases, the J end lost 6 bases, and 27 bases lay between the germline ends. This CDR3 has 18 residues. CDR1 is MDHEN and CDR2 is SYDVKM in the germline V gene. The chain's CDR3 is CASSPDLIGQGWTQPQHF. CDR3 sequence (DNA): TGTGCCAGCAGCCCCGACCTAATTGGGCAGGGGTGGACTCAGCCCCAGCATTTT.

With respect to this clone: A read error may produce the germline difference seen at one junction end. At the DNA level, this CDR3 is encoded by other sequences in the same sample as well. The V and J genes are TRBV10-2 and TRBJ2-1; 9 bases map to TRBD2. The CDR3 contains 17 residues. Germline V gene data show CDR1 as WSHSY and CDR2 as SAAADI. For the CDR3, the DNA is TGTGCCAGCAGTGACTCTAGCGGGGTTTACTCCTACAATGAGCAGTTCTTC. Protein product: CASSDSSGVYSYNEQFF.

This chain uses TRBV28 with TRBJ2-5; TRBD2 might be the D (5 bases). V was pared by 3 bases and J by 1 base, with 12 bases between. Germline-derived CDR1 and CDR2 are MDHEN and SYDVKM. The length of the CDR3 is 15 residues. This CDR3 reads CASSFLPGSQETQYF. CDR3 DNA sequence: TGTGCCAGCAGTTTCCTCCCGGGGAGCCAAGAGACCCAGTACTTC.

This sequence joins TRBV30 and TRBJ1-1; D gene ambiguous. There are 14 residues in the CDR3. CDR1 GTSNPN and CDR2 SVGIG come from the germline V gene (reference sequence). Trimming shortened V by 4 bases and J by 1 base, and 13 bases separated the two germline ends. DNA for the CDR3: TGTGCCTGGACCCTCGGCGGCGCGAACACTGAAGCTTTCTTT. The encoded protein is CAWTLGGANTEAFF.

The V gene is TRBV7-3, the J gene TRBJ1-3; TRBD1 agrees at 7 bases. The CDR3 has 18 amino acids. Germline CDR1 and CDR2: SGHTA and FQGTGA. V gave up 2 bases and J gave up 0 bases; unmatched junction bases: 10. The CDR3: CASSLGDRDSPSGNTIYF. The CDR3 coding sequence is TGTGCCAGCAGCTTAGGGGACCGGGACAGCCCCTCTGGAAACACCATATATTTT.

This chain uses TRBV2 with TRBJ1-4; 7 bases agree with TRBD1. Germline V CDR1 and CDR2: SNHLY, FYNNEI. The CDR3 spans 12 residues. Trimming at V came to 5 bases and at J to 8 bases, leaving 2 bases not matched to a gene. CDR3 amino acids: CASSPDREKLFF. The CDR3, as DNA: TGTGCCAGCAGTCCGGACAGGGAAAAACTGTTTTTT.

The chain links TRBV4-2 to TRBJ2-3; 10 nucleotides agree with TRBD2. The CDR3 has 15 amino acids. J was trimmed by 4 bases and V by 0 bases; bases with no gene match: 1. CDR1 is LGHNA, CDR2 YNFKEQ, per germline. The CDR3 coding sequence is TGTGCCAGCAGCCAAGATCTAGCGGGGGCAGATACGCAGTATTTT. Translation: CASSQDLAGADTQYF.

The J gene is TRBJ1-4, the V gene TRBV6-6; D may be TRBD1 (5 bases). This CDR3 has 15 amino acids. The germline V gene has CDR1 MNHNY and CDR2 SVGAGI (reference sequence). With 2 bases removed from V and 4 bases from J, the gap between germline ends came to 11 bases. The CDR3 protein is CASSYVRGVNEKLFF. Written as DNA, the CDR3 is TGTGCCAGCAGTTACGTTCGGGGGGTTAATGAAAAACTGTTTTTT.

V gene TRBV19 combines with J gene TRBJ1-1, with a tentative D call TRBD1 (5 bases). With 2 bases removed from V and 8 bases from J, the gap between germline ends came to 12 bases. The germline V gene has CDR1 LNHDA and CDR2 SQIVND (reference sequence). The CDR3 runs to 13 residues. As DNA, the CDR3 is TGTGCCAGTAGTATACGCCGGGGGGTAGAAGCTTTCTTT. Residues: CASSIRRGVEAFF.

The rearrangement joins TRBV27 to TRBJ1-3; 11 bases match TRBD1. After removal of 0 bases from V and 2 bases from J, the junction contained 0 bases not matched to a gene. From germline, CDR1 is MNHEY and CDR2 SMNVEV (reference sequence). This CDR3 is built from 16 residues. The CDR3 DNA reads TGTGCCAGCAGTTTATCGGGACAGGGGGCTGGAAACACCATATATTTT. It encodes CASSLSGQGAGNTIYF.

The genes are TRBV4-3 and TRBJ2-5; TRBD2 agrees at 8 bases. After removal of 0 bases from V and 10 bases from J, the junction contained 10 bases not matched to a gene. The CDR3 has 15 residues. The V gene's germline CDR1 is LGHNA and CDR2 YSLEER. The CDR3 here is CASSQEPSGLSYQYF. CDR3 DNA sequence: TGCGCCAGCAGCCAAGAGCCTAGCGGGCTCTCGTACCAGTACTTC.

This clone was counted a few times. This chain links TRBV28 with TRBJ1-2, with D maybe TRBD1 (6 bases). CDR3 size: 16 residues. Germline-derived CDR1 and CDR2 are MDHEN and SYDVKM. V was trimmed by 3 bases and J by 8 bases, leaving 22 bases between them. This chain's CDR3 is CASSFPAGWQRGGYTF. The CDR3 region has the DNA TGTGCCAGCAGTTTCCCGGCCGGGTGGCAGAGGGGGGGCTACACCTTC.

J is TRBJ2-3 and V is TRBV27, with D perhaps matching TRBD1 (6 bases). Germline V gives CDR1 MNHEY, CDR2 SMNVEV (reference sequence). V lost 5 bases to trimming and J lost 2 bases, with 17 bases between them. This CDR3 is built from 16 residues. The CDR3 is CASSPRRGGFTDTQYF. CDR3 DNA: TGTGCCAGCAGTCCAAGGAGAGGGGGATTCACAGATACGCAGTATTTT.

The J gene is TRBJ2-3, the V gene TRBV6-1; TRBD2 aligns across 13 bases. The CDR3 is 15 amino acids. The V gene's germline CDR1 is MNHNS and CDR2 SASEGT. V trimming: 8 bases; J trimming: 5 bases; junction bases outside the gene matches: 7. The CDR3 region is CASSGLAGVGDTQYF. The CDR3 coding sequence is TGTGCCAGCTCTGGACTAGCGGGAGTTGGAGATACGCAGTATTTT.

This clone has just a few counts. The CDR3 sequence is CASSLWRAEVENEQYF. Here the CDR3 DNA reads TGTGCCAGCAGCCTTTGGCGGGCCGAGGTAGAGAACGAGCAGTACTTC. V and J are TRBV7-9 and TRBJ2-7; a possible D gene is TRBD2 (5 bases). In germline, CDR1 is SEHNR, CDR2 FQNEAQ (reference sequence). The V gene lost 5 bases and the J gene lost 5 bases, with 22 bases spanning the gap. This CDR3 region has 16 residues.

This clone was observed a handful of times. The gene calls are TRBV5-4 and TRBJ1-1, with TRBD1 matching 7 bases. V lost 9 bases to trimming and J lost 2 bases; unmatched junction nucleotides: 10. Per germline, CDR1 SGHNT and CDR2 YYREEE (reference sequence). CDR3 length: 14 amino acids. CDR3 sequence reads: CAIQTGVRNTEAFF. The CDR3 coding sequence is TGTGCCATTCAAACAGGGGTGAGAAACACTGAAGCTTTCTTT.

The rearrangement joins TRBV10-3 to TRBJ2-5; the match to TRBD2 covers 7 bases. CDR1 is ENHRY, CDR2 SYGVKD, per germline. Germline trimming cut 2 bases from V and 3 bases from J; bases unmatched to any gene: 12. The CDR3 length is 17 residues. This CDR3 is CAISEPSSFRGEETQYF. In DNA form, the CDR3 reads TGTGCCATCAGTGAGCCGTCCAGCTTCCGGGGGGAAGAGACCCAGTACTTC.

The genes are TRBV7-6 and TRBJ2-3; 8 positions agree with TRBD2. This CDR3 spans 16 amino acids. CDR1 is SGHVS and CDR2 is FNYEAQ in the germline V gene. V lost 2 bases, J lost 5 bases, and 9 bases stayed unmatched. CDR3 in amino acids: CASSLSLGAGEDTQYF. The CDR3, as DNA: TGTGCCAGCAGCTTAAGCCTGGGAGCGGGAGAAGATACGCAGTATTTT.